One and the same sample provided the 27 T cell receptor beta chains below, sequenced in a study of spatial heterogeneity in lung cancer. The study, taken as a whole, reports: For expanded intratumoral alpha and beta TCRs, counts tracked tumor mutation counts.

Their antigens remain unidentified. Via MiXCR, TCRdb re-called the 5' RACE reads, giving one row per CDR3 protein. The repertoire holds some 1,200 distinct CDR3 sequences, with 10% to 15% as singletons. The time point here: sample taken at primary tumor resection. This material consisted of lung tumor tissue, taken at surgery. The receptors here all came from a male donor with early-stage non-small cell lung cancer.

This clonotype ranks as medium-sized. In a library made to pick up alpha chains, this beta chain is a stray read with a size that means little. The chain joins TRBV20-1 to TRBJ2-5, with 9 bases identical to TRBD2. The CDR3 spans 16 residues. Trimming cost V 0 bases and J 2 bases; bases outside gene matches: 7. CDR1 DFQATT and CDR2 SNEGSKA come from the germline V gene (reference sequence). The DNA for the CDR3 is TGCAGTGCTAGAGAGTTGGAGCGGGGGGTGCAAGAGACCCAGTACTTC. It yields the protein CSARELERGVQETQYF.

This clonotype was seen repeatedly, ten times or more. This beta chain is an off-target read within a library intended for alpha chains, so its frequency means little. The chain combines TRBV14 with TRBJ2-3; no firm D call. CDR1 is SGHDN and CDR2 is FVKESK in the germline V gene. Trimming stripped 3 bases from V and 5 bases from J, with 6 bases between. CDR3 length: 12 amino acids. In nucleotides, the CDR3 is TGTGCCAGCAGCCACTACCGAGATACGCAGTATTTT. The encoded protein is CASSHYRDTQYF.

A remark on this clonotype: The size of this beta chain means little, since it is a stray read in a library made for alpha chains. The V call is TRBV12-3 or TRBV12-4, the J call TRBJ2-5, with TRBD1 matching over 11 bases. V lost 6 bases to trimming and J lost 4 bases; unmatched junction nucleotides: 7. CDR3 size: 15 residues. CDR3: CASRRTGGLGETQYF. CDR3 bases: TGTGCCAGCAGAAGGACAGGGGGCTTAGGAGAGACCCAGTACTTC.

By share, this clonotype ranks as large (0.1 to 1%). The library was prepared for alpha chains; this beta chain is a stray read, so its frequency means little. V gene TRBV11-1 combines with J gene TRBJ2-3; no reliable D call. Germline V CDR1 and CDR2: SGHAT, FQDESV (reference sequence). The V gene lost 5 bases and the J gene lost 4 bases, with 22 bases spanning the gap. The CDR3 length is 17 residues. The CDR3 sequence: CASSPDLGFADADTQYF. CDR3 nucleotides: TGTGCCAGCAGCCCAGATCTCGGTTTTGCGGACGCAGATACGCAGTATTTT.

In this sample, this clonotype is large. This beta chain represents an off-target read in a library built for alpha chains; its size is of limited meaning. The J gene is TRBJ2-3, the V gene TRBV12-3 or TRBV12-4, with D perhaps matching TRBD2 (5 bases). Trimming removed 6 bases at V and 1 base at J, with 14 bases between. There are 15 residues in the CDR3. CDR3 sequence (DNA): TGTGCCAGCAGCATCGGAAGCGGACGCACAGATACGCAGTATTTT. Translation: CASSIGSGRTDTQYF.

This clonotype is termed medium-sized (0.01 to 0.1%). This beta chain is off target for a library built for alpha chains, so its abundance means little. CDR3 DNA: TGTGCCAGCAGCCAACTCAGGGGTGGAGACTATGGCTACACCTTC. The encoded protein is CASSQLRGGDYGYTF. V and J are TRBV3-1 and TRBJ1-2; a possible D gene is TRBD1 (6 bases). V shed 2 bases and J shed 3 bases, with 13 bases lying between them. Germline lookup yields CDR1 LGHDT and CDR2 YNNKEL (reference sequence). The CDR3 covers 15 residues.

Only a few counts were recorded for this clonotype. This beta chain came through as a stray read in a library set up for alpha chains, and its size says little. This chain connects TRBV29-1 to TRBJ2-3; D perhaps matches TRBD2 (6 bases). The V gene's germline CDR1 is SQVTM and CDR2 ANQGSEA. This CDR3 region has 13 residues. V was cut by 3 bases and J by 1 base, with 8 bases left in between. In DNA, the CDR3 is TGCAGCGTTGACGGGGGTGGCACAGATACGCAGTATTTT. Its protein is CSVDGGGTDTQYF.

Points on this clonotype: A library prepared for alpha chains yielded this beta chain as an off-target read; its size is of little meaning. The rearrangement joins TRBV7-9 to TRBJ1-6; 8 bases match TRBD1. V lost 5 bases and J lost 7; bases outside the gene matches: 10. The germline CDR1 and CDR2 sequences are SEHNR and FQNEAQ (reference sequence). The length of the CDR3 is 16 residues. The CDR3 reads CASSPGQGAGNSPLHF. CDR3 nucleotides: TGTGCCAGCAGCCCCGGGCAGGGGGCGGGAAATTCACCCCTCCACTTT.

This clonotype is labeled as large (0.1 to 1%). This beta chain turned up in a library designed for alpha chains; as an off-target read, its abundance says little. CDR3 in amino acids: CASSLASGGLNEQFF. CDR3 DNA sequence: TGTGCCAGCAGCTTAGCTAGCGGGGGGTTGAATGAGCAGTTCTTC. This chain joins TRBV7-2 and TRBJ2-1, with 10 bases that match TRBD2. J lost 7 bases, V lost 0 bases, and 3 bases had no gene match. This CDR3 spans 15 amino acids. Germline CDR1 reads SGHTA; CDR2 reads FQGNSA. Together with reference TRBV7-2 and TRBJ2-1, the CDR3 gives the full variable domain: GAGVSQSPSNKVTEKGKDVELRCDPISGHTALYWYRQSLGQGLEFLIYFQGNSAPDKSGLPSDRFSAERTGGSVSTLTIQRTQQEDSAVYLCASSLASGGLNEQFFGPGTRLTVL.

Judged by abundance, this clonotype is large. Within a library made for alpha chains, this beta chain is off target, and its count is uninformative. The chain recombines TRBV7-2 with TRBJ2-3; D not resolved. Looked up from germline, CDR1 is SGHTA and CDR2 is FQGNSA. This CDR3 comprises 14 residues. V lost 5 bases to trimming and J lost 2 bases, with 11 bases between them. As DNA, the CDR3 is TGTGCCAGCAGCCCCCGATCGACCACAGATACGCAGTATTTT. Translated, it gives CASSPRSTTDTQYF. The complete variable domain, with remaining parts taken from reference TRBV7-2 and TRBJ2-3, reads GAGVSQSPSNKVTEKGKDVELRCDPISGHTALYWYRQSLGQGLEFLIYFQGNSAPDKSGLPSDRFSAERTGGSVSTLTIQRTQQEDSAVYLCASSPRSTTDTQYFGPGTRLTVL.

By sample share, this clonotype is large. The library was prepared for alpha chains; this beta chain is a stray read, so its frequency means little. The V and J genes are TRBV29-1 and TRBJ2-1; no clear D. Per the germline V gene, CDR1 is SQVTM and CDR2 is ANQGSEA. This CDR3 spans 13 amino acids. Trimming cost V 4 bases and J 6 bases, with 13 bases left between them. The CDR3 region is CSVGYISGNEQFF. Here the CDR3 DNA reads TGCAGCGTTGGCTATATCTCTGGCAATGAGCAGTTCTTC.

By sample fraction, this clonotype is medium-sized. Found in a library prepared for alpha chains, this beta chain is an off-target read, and its abundance has little meaning. This sequence joins TRBV6-5 and TRBJ2-6; maybe TRBD1 (5 bases). Germline V CDR1 and CDR2: MNHEY, SVGAGI. The CDR3 has 16 amino acids. Trimming took off 7 bases at V and 2 bases at J, with 15 bases between the two ends. DNA for the CDR3: TGTGCCAGCACCAGATCCCCCAGGGCTGGGGCCAACGTCCTGACTTTC. This encodes CASTRSPRAGANVLTF.

Points on this clonotype: A library prepared for alpha chains yielded this beta chain as an off-target read; its size is of little meaning. The V call is TRBV5-6, the J call TRBJ1-1; D perhaps matches TRBD1 (5 bases). Germline CDR1 reads SGHDT; CDR2 reads YYEEEE. The ends were cut back, 0 bases at V and 1 base at J, with 13 bases in the middle. CDR3 length: 16 amino acids. CDR3 sequence (DNA): TGTGCCAGCAGCTTGGCCGCCGGGGCCCCGAACACTGAAGCTTTCTTT. It encodes CASSLAAGAPNTEAFF. The entire variable domain, with the rest obtained from reference TRBV5-6 and TRBJ1-1, is as follows: DAGVTQSPTHLIKTRGQQVTLRCSPKSGHDTVSWYQQALGQGPQFIFQYYEEEERQRGNFPDRFSGHQFPNYSSELNVNALLLGDSALYLCASSLAAGAPNTEAFFGQGTRLTVV.

This clonotype is medium-sized by share. Since the library was made to target alpha chains, this beta chain is a stray read and its abundance is not meaningful. The rearrangement joins TRBV2 to TRBJ1-1; D might be TRBD1 (6 bases). Germline lookup yields CDR1 SNHLY and CDR2 FYNNEI. The V end was cut by 4 bases, the J end by 2 bases, with 8 bases between. The CDR3 contains 13 residues. DNA of the CDR3: TGTGCCAGCAGTGCGGACAGAAACACTGAAGCTTTCTTT. Its translation is CASSADRNTEAFF.

About this clonotype itself: For a library built for alpha chains, this beta chain is a stray read; little rests on its size. This chain links TRBV5-1 with TRBJ2-3, with TRBD1 matching over 9 bases. Germline V CDR1 and CDR2: SGHRS, YFSETQ. J lost 3 bases, V lost 0 bases, and 11 bases had no gene match. This CDR3 comprises 18 residues. The CDR3 DNA reads TGCGCCAGCAGCTTGGGTGGCCAAGGGACAGGGAGAACAGATACGCAGTATTTT. Residues: CASSLGGQGTGRTDTQYF.

This clonotype was picked up many times. In a library made to pick up alpha chains, this beta chain is a stray read with a size that means little. This chain joins TRBV2 and TRBJ2-3; 8 nucleotides agree with TRBD2. This CDR3 is built from 16 residues. Germline assignment: CDR1 SNHLY and CDR2 FYNNEI. V was pared by 4 bases and J by 1 base, with 7 bases of the junction left unmatched. The CDR3 nucleotides are TGTGCCAGCAGTGTCCTGGCGGGGGGACGCACAGATACGCAGTATTTT. Encoded protein: CASSVLAGGRTDTQYF.

This clonotype was seen a handful of times. For a library built for alpha chains, this beta chain is a stray read; little rests on its size. The chain joins TRBV19 to TRBJ2-5, with D unclear. From germline, CDR1 is LNHDA and CDR2 SQIVND (reference sequence). The CDR3 has 13 residues. The V end was cut by 5 bases, the J end by 5 bases, with 12 bases between. As DNA, the CDR3 is TGTGCCAGTAGTGCCCAGGTTGGGGAGACCCAGTACTTC. Translating gives CASSAQVGETQYF. Variable domain in full (rest from reference TRBV19 and TRBJ2-5): DGGITQSPKYLFRKEGQNVTLSCEQNLNHDAMYWYRQDPGQGLRLIYYSQIVNDFQKGDIAEGYSVSREKKESFPLTVTSAQKNPTAFYLCASSAQVGETQYFGPGTRLLVL.

This clonotype is labeled as large (0.1 to 1%). A library made for alpha chains picked up this beta chain off target, so its size means little. The genes are TRBV19 and TRBJ2-5; D unresolved. Trimming took off 5 bases at V and 2 bases at J, with 9 bases between the two ends. Germline lookup yields CDR1 LNHDA and CDR2 SQIVND (reference sequence). This CDR3 is 13 amino acids long. For the CDR3, the DNA is TGTGCCAGTAGTGTCCGGCTTCAAGAGACCCAGTACTTC. Translation gives CASSVRLQETQYF.

This clonotype rates as large (0.1 to 1%). Mismatch with germline at one junction end may stem from a read error. Little can be read into the size of this beta chain, an off-target read in a library designed for alpha chains. The rearrangement joins TRBV28 to TRBJ1-2; no firm D call. Germline values: CDR1 MDHEN, CDR2 SYDVKM. This CDR3 is built from 14 residues. The DNA of the CDR3 is TGTGCCAGCAGTTTACCTTCGATGAGCAGGCCGGTCCTATTC. This translates into CASSLPSMSRPVLF.

By sample fraction, this clonotype is medium-sized. Since the library was made to target alpha chains, this beta chain is a stray read and its abundance is not meaningful. The V and J genes are TRBV5-4 and TRBJ2-2; 10 positions match TRBD1. From germline, CDR1 is SGHNT and CDR2 YYREEE (reference sequence). After removal of 4 bases from V and 1 base from J, the junction contained 7 bases not matched to a gene. CDR3 size: 17 residues. CDR3 DNA sequence: TGTGCCAGCAGCAGGCTGGGACAGGGGATGAACACCGGGGAGCTGTTTTTT. The encoded protein is CASSRLGQGMNTGELFF.

This clonotype was recorded many times. Within a library made for alpha chains, this beta chain is off target, and its count is uninformative. V usage is TRBV3-1 and J usage is TRBJ2-5; TRBD1 matches at 9 bases. Trimming removed 0 bases from V and 2 bases from J; junction bases left unmatched: 16. From germline, CDR1 is LGHDT and CDR2 YNNKEL (reference sequence). This CDR3 has 20 residues. DNA of the CDR3: TGTGCCAGCAGCCAAGATCAAGTAAGGCGTGGGACAGGGTCGCAAGAGACCCAGTACTTC. Amino acids: CASSQDQVRRGTGSQETQYF.

Notes on this clonotype: Because this beta chain is a stray read in a library intended to capture alpha chains, its abundance should not be given much weight. The chain combines TRBV7-9 with TRBJ2-7, with 8 bases that match TRBD1. Germline CDR1 reads SEHNR; CDR2 reads FQNEAQ (reference sequence). This CDR3 has 16 residues. With 5 bases clipped from V and 1 base from J, the junction kept 10 bases outside the gene matches. The CDR3: CASSPGQGAPSYEQYV. The CDR3 region has the DNA TGTGCCAGCAGCCCCGGGCAGGGGGCGCCTTCCTACGAGCAGTACGTC.

This clonotype rates as medium-sized (0.01 to 0.1%). This beta chain represents an off-target read in a library built for alpha chains; its size is of limited meaning. V usage is TRBV15 and J usage is TRBJ1-4, with TRBD1 identical over 9 bases. CDR1 and CDR2 (germline): LNHNV, YYDKDF (reference sequence). The CDR3 sequence is 16 residues long. The V gene end was trimmed by 3 bases and the J gene end by 8 bases; junction bases not matched to a gene: 10. The CDR3 is CATSRRIGTGMEKLFF. Here the CDR3 DNA reads TGTGCCACCAGCAGGAGAATTGGGACAGGGATGGAAAAACTGTTTTTT.

This clonotype was seen ten or more times. This beta chain is a stray read from a library made for alpha chains; its abundance is not meaningful. The rearrangement joins TRBV20-1 to TRBJ1-5; 11 bases are a match to TRBD1. CDR3 length equals 16 residues. Per the germline V gene, CDR1 is DFQATT and CDR2 is SNEGSKA (reference sequence). V was pared by 6 bases and J by 8 bases, with 15 bases of the junction left unmatched. CDR3 nucleotide sequence: TGCAGTGCACTCACGGGTAGGACAGGGGGCGTTGAGCCCCAGCATTTT. Its translation: CSALTGRTGGVEPQHF.

Comment on this clonotype: Since the library was made to target alpha chains, this beta chain is a stray read and its abundance is not meaningful. The rearrangement links TRBV12-3 or TRBV12-4 to TRBJ2-5, with D possibly matching TRBD2 (6 bases). This CDR3 region has 12 residues. V was pared by 4 bases and J by 4 bases, with 7 bases between. CDR3 sequence: CASSYGGETQYF. CDR3 nucleotides: TGTGCCAGCAGTTACGGGGGAGAGACCCAGTACTTC.

In this sample, this clonotype is medium-sized. The library was prepared for alpha chains; this beta chain is a stray read, so its frequency means little. The chain has TRBV29-1 and TRBJ2-1; 11 bases agree with TRBD1. The germline V gene has CDR1 SQVTM and CDR2 ANQGSEA. The CDR3 is 13 residues long. Trimming cost V 1 base and J 10 bases; bases outside gene matches: 3. CDR3 sequence: CSVEGTGGAEQFF. For the CDR3, the DNA is TGCAGCGTTGAAGGGACAGGGGGCGCCGAGCAGTTCTTC.

In this sample, this clonotype is medium-sized. Since the library was made to target alpha chains, this beta chain is a stray read and its abundance is not meaningful. The chain uses TRBV5-4 and TRBJ2-1; D is tentatively TRBD1 or TRBD2 (6 bases each). The CDR3 spans 14 residues. V lost 0 bases and J 9 bases, leaving 13 bases between the germline ends. CDR1 is SGHNT and CDR2 is YYREEE in the germline V gene (reference sequence). CDR3 protein: CASSLGTGDTEQFF. The DNA for the CDR3 is TGTGCCAGCAGCTTGGGGACGGGGGACACTGAGCAGTTCTTC.